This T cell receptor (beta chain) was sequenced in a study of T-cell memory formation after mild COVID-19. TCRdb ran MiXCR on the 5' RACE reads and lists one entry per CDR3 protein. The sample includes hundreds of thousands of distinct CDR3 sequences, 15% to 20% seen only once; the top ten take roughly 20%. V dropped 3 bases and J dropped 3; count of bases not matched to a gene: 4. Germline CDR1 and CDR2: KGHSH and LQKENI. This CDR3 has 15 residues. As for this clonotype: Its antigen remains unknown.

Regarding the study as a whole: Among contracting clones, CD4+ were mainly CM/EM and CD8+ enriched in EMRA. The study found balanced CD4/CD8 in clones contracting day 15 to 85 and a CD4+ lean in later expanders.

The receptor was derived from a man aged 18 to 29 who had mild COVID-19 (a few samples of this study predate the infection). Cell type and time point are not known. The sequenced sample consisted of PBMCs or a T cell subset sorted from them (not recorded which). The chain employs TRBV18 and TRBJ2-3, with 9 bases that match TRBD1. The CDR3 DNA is TGTGCCAGCTCACCCCGGGACAGGGTAACAGATACGCAGTATTTT. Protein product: CASSPRDRVTDTQYF.